The rows below give T cell receptor beta chains drawn from one sample of a study of T-cell memory formation after mild COVID-19. Using its own MiXCR run on the 5' RACE reads, TCRdb lists one record per CDR3 protein. The sample lists about 320,000 distinct CDR3 sequences, over 11% occurring once. Sample: PBMCs or a T cell subset sorted from them (not recorded which). The receptors come from a man aged 18 to 30 who had mild COVID-19 (a few samples of this study predate the infection). Cell type and time point are not known. The CDR3 runs from the conserved cysteine through the conserved F or W. A D gene is named only where the DNA matches it firmly. Clone size is not always given. Where it is, it says once, few, many or a class for expanded clones.

TRBV10-2	TRBD2	TRBJ2-1	-	CASSDSTSGFHEQFF	TGCGCCAGCAGTGATTCTACTAGCGGGTTCCATGAGCAGTTCTTC
TRBV12-3/TRBV12-4	TRBD1	TRBJ1-5	once	CASSSQGAYSNQPQHF	TGTGCCAGCAGTTCACAGGGGGCCTATAGCAATCAGCCCCAGCATTTT
TRBV7-6	-	TRBJ1-5	few	CASSLLTGGASGGNQPQHF	TGTGCCAGCAGCTTATTAACCGGGGGCGCGAGCGGAGGCAATCAGCCCCAGCATTTT
TRBV6-1	-	TRBJ1-1	few	CASSEWAEAFF	TGTGCCAGCAGTGAATGGGCTGAAGCTTTCTTT
TRBV12-3/TRBV12-4	TRBD1	TRBJ1-2	-	CASSSGTVPLLYGYTF	TGTGCCAGCAGTTCCGGGACAGTCCCGCTTCTCTATGGCTACACCTTC
TRBV2	-	TRBJ1-5	few	CASSDPQGSQPQHF	TGTGCCAGCAGTGATCCCCAGGGGAGCCAGCCCCAGCATTTT
TRBV5-1	TRBD1	TRBJ2-6	few	CASSWTGAHNVLTF	TGCGCCAGCAGCTGGACAGGGGCCCACAACGTCCTGACTTTC
TRBV20-1	TRBD1	TRBJ2-5	-	CSQHRGRLETQYF	TGCAGCCAGCACAGGGGGCGCCTGGAGACCCAGTACTTC
TRBV27	TRBD2	TRBJ2-1	-	CASSSVSGGYNEQFF	TGTGCCAGCAGTTCTGTTAGCGGGGGGTACAATGAGCAGTTCTTC
TRBV3-1	TRBD1	TRBJ1-3	-	CASSPHRDRGNTIYF	TGTGCCAGCAGCCCCCACCGGGACAGGGGGAACACCATATATTTT
TRBV14	-	TRBJ1-2	-	CASSQDETEHYGYTF	TGTGCCAGCAGCCAAGACGAGACAGAGCACTATGGCTACACCTTC
TRBV18	-	TRBJ2-7	-	CASSRRGYEQYF	TGTGCCAGCTCACGCCGGGGATACGAGCAGTACTTC
TRBV6-5	-	TRBJ2-3	few	CASSYWERLGPQYF	TGTGCCAGCAGTTATTGGGAGAGGCTGGGGCCGCAGTATTTT
TRBV7-2	TRBD1	TRBJ2-3	few	CASSRQGISDTQYF	TGTGCCAGCAGCCGACAGGGGATTTCCGATACGCAGTATTTT
TRBV5-6	-	TRBJ2-2	few	CASSLQVEVTGELFF	TGTGCCAGCAGCCTTCAGGTGGAGGTCACCGGGGAGCTGTTTTTT
TRBV10-3	TRBD1	TRBJ2-3	-	CAIQGAYADTQYF	TGTGCCATCCAGGGGGCGTATGCAGATACGCAGTATTTT
TRBV7-6	-	TRBJ2-5	-	CASSQAPEGETQYF	TGTGCCAGCAGCCAAGCACCAGAGGGAGAGACCCAGTACTTC
TRBV3-1	-	TRBJ1-3	few	CASSQMTQNTIYF	TGTGCCAGCAGCCAGATGACGCAAAACACCATATATTTT
TRBV6-5	TRBD1	TRBJ2-5	-	CASSPGGQGAQETQYF	TGTGCCAGCAGCCCAGGGGGACAGGGGGCCCAAGAGACCCAGTACTTC
TRBV21-1	-	TRBJ1-2	few	CASSKTWTGSDGYTF	TGTGCCAGCAGCAAGACCTGGACAGGGAGCGATGGCTACACCTTC
TRBV5-1	-	TRBJ2-5	many	CASSAGWGNQETQYF	TGCGCCAGCAGCGCAGGGTGGGGTAATCAGGAGACCCAGTACTTC
TRBV5-1	-	TRBJ2-3	few	CASSPATPDLDTQYF	TGCGCCAGCAGCCCGGCGACTCCCGATCTGGATACGCAGTATTTT
TRBV6-2/TRBV6-3	-	TRBJ1-5	-	CASGRPQHF	TGTGCCAGTGGACGGCCCCAGCATTTT
TRBV18	-	TRBJ2-3	few	CASSPPRGRVTDTQYF	TGTGCCAGCTCACCCCCTCGGGGCAGGGTGACAGATACGCAGTATTTT
TRBV6-2/TRBV6-3	TRBD1	TRBJ1-5	-	CASSPWTGTRNQPQHF	TGTGCCAGCAGTCCATGGACAGGGACGCGCAATCAGCCCCAGCATTTT
TRBV5-6	-	TRBJ2-3	few	CASSGTGSSGTDTQYF	TGTGCCAGCAGCGGAACAGGGAGCTCGGGCACAGATACGCAGTATTTT
TRBV18	-	TRBJ1-6	-	CASSPGGSGSPLHF	TGTGCCAGCTCGCCTGGCGGGTCCGGTTCACCCCTCCACTTT
TRBV7-3	-	TRBJ2-7	-	CASSRTENYEQYF	TGTGCCAGCAGCCGCACAGAGAACTACGAGCAGTACTTC
TRBV4-3	-	TRBJ2-3	-	CASSHQRGDADTQYF	TGCGCCAGCAGCCATCAGAGGGGGGACGCAGATACGCAGTATTTT